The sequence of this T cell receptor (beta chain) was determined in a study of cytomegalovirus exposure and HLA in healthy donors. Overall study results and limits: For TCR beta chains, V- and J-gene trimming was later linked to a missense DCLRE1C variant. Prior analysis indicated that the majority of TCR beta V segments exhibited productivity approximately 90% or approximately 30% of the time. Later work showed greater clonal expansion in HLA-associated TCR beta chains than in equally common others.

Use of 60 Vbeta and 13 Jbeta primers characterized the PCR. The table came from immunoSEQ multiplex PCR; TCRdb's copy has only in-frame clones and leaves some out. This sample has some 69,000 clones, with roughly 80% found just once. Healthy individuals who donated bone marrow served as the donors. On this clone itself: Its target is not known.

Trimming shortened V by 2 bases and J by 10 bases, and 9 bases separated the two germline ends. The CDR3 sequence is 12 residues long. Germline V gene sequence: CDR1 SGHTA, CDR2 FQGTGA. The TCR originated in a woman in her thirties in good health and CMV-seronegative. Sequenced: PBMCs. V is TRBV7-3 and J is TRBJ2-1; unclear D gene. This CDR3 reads CASSLEFGEQFF. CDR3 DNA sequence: TGTGCCAGCAGCTTAGAGTTCGGGGAGCAGTTCTTC.